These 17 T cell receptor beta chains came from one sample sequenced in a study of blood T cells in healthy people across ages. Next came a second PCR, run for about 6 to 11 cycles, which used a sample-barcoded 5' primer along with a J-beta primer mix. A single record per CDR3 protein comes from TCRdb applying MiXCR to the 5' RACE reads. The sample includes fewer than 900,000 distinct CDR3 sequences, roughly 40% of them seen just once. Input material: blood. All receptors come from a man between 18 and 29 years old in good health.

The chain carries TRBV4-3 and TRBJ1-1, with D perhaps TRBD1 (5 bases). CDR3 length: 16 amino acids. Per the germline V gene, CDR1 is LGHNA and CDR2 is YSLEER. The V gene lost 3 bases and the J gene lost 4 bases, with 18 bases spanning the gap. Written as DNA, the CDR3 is TGCGCCAGCAGCCAGGACCTGGGGGTCTCGGTCACTGAAGCTTTCTTT. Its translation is CASSQDLGVSVTEAFF.

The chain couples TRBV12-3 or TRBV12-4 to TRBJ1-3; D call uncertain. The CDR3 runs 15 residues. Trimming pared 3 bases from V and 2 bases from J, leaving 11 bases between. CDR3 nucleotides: TGTGCCAGCAGTTTGCCTCCGGGGACTGGAAACACCATATATTTT. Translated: CASSLPPGTGNTIYF.

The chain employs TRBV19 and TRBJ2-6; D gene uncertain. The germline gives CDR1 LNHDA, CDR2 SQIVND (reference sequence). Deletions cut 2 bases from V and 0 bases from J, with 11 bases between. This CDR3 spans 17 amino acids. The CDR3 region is CASSIPIVFSGANVLTF. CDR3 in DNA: TGTGCCAGTAGTATACCCATCGTTTTCTCTGGGGCCAACGTCCTGACTTTC.

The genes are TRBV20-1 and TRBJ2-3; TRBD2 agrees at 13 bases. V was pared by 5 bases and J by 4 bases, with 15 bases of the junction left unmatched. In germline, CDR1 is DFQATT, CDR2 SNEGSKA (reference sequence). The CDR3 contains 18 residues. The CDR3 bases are TGCAGTGCTTCCTCACCGGGACTAGCGGGACCTACTCCAGATACGCAGTATTTT. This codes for CSASSPGLAGPTPDTQYF.

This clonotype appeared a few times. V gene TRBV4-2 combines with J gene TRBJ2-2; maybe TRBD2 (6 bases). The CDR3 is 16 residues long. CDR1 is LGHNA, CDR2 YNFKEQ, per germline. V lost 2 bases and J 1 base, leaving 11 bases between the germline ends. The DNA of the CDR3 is TGTGCCAGCAGCCAATCCGGGACTCGGAACACCGGGGAGCTGTTTTTT. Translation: CASSQSGTRNTGELFF.

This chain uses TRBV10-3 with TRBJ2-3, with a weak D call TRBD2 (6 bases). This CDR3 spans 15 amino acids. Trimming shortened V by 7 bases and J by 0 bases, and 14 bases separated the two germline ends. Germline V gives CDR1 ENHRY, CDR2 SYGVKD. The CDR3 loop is CAITAGSPSTDTQYF. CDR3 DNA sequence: TGTGCCATCACCGCGGGGTCACCTAGCACAGATACGCAGTATTTT.

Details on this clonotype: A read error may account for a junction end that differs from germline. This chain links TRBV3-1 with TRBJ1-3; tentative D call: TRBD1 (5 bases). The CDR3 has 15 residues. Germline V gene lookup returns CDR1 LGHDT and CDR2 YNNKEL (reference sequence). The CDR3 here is CASSLGTFSGSTIYF. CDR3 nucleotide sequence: TGTGCCAGCAGTTTGGGGACGTTCTCTGGAAGCACCATATATTTT.

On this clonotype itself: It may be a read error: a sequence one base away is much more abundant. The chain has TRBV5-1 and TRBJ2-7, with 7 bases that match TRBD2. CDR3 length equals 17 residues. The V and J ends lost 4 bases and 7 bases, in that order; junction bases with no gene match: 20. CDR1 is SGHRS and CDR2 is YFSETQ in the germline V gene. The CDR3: CASSPGFGGGPLNEQYF. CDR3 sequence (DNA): TGCGCCAGCAGCCCGGGCTTTGGGGGAGGGCCTCTGAATGAGCAGTACTTC. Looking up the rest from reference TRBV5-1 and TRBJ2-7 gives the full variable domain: KAGVTQTPRYLIKTRGQQVTLSCSPISGHRSVSWYQQTPGQGLQFLFEYFSETQRNKGNFPGRFSGRQFSNSRSEMNVSTLELGDSALYLCASSPGFGGGPLNEQYFGPGTRLTVT.

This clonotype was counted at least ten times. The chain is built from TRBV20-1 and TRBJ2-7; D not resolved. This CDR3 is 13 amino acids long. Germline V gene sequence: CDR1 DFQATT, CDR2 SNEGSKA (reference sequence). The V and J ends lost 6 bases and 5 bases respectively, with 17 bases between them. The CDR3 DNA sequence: TGCAGTGCGTTGACATCAACGGAAAACGAGCAGTACTTC. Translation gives CSALTSTENEQYF.

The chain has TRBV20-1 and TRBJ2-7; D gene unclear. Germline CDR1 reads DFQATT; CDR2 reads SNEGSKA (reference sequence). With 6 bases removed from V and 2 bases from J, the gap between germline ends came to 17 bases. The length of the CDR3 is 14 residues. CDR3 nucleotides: TGCAGTGCCGACCCCGAAACTGATCCCTACGAGCAGTACTTC. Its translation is CSADPETDPYEQYF.

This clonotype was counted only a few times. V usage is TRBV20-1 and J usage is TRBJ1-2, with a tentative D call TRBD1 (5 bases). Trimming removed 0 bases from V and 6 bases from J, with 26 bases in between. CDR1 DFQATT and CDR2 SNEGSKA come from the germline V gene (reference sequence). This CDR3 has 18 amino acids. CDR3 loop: CSARDLSRVLSAVDGYTF. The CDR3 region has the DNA TGCAGTGCTAGAGATCTGAGCAGGGTTCTGTCGGCAGTGGATGGCTACACCTTC.

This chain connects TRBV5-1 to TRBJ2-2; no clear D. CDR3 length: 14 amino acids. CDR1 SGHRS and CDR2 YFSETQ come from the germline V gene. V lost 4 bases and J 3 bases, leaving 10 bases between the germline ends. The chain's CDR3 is CASSPPSDTGELFF. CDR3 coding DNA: TGCGCCAGCAGCCCCCCCTCGGACACCGGGGAGCTGTTTTTT.

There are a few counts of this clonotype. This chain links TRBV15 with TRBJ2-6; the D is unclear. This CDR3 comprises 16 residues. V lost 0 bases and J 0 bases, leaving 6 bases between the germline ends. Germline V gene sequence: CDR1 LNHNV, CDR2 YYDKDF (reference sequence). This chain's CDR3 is CATSREKVSGANVLTF. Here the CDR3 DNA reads TGTGCCACCAGCAGAGAAAAAGTCTCTGGGGCCAACGTCCTGACTTTC.

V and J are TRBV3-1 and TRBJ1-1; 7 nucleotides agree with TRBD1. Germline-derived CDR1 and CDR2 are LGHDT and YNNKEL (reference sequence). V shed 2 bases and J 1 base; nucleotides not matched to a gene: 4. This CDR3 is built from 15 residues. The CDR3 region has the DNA TGTGCCAGCAGCCAATTAAAGGGGGCGAACACTGAAGCTTTCTTT. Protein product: CASSQLKGANTEAFF.

Written as DNA, the CDR3 is TGCGCCAGCAGCCAACGGACAGGGAACACCGGGGAGCTGTTTTTT. This sequence encodes CASSQRTGNTGELFF. J is TRBJ2-2 and V is TRBV4-1; 7 bases agree with TRBD1. Germline values: CDR1 MGHRA, CDR2 YSYEKL. The CDR3 runs 15 residues. Germline trimming cut 2 bases from V and 1 base from J; bases unmatched to any gene: 1.

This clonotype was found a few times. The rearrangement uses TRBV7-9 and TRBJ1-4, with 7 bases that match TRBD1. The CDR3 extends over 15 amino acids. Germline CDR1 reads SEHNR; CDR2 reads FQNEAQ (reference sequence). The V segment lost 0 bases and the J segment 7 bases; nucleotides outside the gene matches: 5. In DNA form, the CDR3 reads TGTGCCAGCAGCTTAGCCGACAGGGTTGCTGAAAAACTGTTTTTT. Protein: CASSLADRVAEKLFF.

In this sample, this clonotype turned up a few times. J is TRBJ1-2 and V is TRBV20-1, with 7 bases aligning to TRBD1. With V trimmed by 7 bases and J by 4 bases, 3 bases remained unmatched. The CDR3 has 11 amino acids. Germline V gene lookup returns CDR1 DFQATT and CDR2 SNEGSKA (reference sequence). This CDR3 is CSVTGAYGYTF. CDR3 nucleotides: TGCAGTGTAACAGGGGCCTATGGCTACACCTTC.